Each of the 20 T cell receptor beta chains below was sequenced from the same sample in a study of cytomegalovirus exposure and HLA in healthy donors. PCR amplification relied on 60 Vbeta primers (plus 13 Jbeta primers). Clones were sequenced by immunoSEQ multiplex PCR, and TCRdb holds only the in-frame ones, with some missing. The sample consists of more than 95,000 clones, around 67% of them appearing once. The sequencing sample was made of PBMCs. The receptors here all came from a man aged 55 to 69 in good health and CMV-seropositive.

The chain recombines TRBV2 with TRBJ1-5, with D perhaps TRBD1 (6 bases). Trimming shortened V by 4 bases and J by 2 bases, and 12 bases separated the two germline ends. CDR1 is SNHLY and CDR2 is FYNNEI in the germline V gene. The CDR3 is 15 residues long. DNA of the CDR3: TGTGCCAGCAGTGGCTCGGGGGGCGGCAATCAGCCCCAGCATTTT. Translated, it gives CASSGSGGGNQPQHF.

The V call is TRBV5-6, the J call TRBJ2-7, with D maybe TRBD1 (6 bases). The germline V and J ends were trimmed by 2 bases and 5 bases, with 17 bases remaining between them. Germline CDR1 and CDR2: SGHDT and YYEEEE. This CDR3 is 15 amino acids long. CDR3 in amino acids: CASSFPGTPGHEQYF. The CDR3 DNA reads TGTGCCAGCAGCTTCCCTGGGACACCGGGCCACGAGCAGTACTTC.

V and J are TRBV5-5 and TRBJ2-2; no clear D gene. Trimming left V 0 bases short and J 4 bases short, with 7 bases between. The CDR3 contains 14 residues. Germline V gene sequence: CDR1 SGHKS, CDR2 YYEKEE (reference sequence). The CDR3 DNA follows: TGTGCCAGCAGCTTGGCACACCTCACCGGGGAGCTGTTTTTT. Translated, it gives CASSLAHLTGELFF.

The V gene is TRBV28, the J gene TRBJ2-3, with 11 bases that match TRBD1. Germline V gene data show CDR1 as MDHEN and CDR2 as SYDVKM. CDR3 length: 19 residues. The V and J ends lost 4 bases and 0 bases, in that order; junction bases with no gene match: 12. CDR3 amino acids: CASSSVWDRGFPSTDTQYF. The CDR3 DNA reads TGTGCCAGCAGTTCGGTCTGGGACAGGGGGTTCCCTAGCACAGATACGCAGTATTTT.

This clone was picked up a small number of times. V is TRBV27 and J is TRBJ1-2, with a tentative D call TRBD1 (6 bases). The CDR3 spans 14 residues. V was pared by 6 bases and J by 4 bases, with 15 bases between. Germline V CDR1 and CDR2: MNHEY, SMNVEV (reference sequence). The chain's CDR3 is CASSLGPQGYGYTF. CDR3 sequence (DNA): TGTGCCAGCAGCCTAGGCCCACAGGGCTATGGCTACACCTTC.

J is TRBJ2-1 and V is TRBV11-2, with 7 bases lining up with TRBD2. The V gene's germline CDR1 is SGHAT and CDR2 FQNNGV. The CDR3 has 14 residues. The V segment lost 5 bases and the J segment 8 bases; nucleotides outside the gene matches: 9. The CDR3 reads CASSPIRRGYEQFF. The CDR3 DNA reads as TGTGCCAGCAGCCCCATTAGGCGGGGGTATGAGCAGTTCTTC.

V gene TRBV5-1 combines with J gene TRBJ1-3, with D possibly TRBD1 on 5 matching bases. V was pared by 1 base and J by 7 bases, with 9 bases between. The germline V gene has CDR1 SGHRS and CDR2 YFSETQ. The CDR3 has 13 residues. Here the CDR3 DNA reads TGCGCCAGCAGCTTGACAGGCGCGAACACCATATATTTT. Protein: CASSLTGANTIYF. Full variable domain (missing parts from reference TRBV5-1 and TRBJ1-3): KAGVTQTPRYLIKTRGQQVTLSCSPISGHRSVSWYQQTPGQGLQFLFEYFSETQRNKGNFPGRFSGRQFSNSRSEMNVSTLELGDSALYLCASSLTGANTIYFGEGSWLTVV.

The rearrangement links TRBV9 to TRBJ1-5, with D tentatively TRBD1 (6 bases). Trimming shortened V by 4 bases and J by 1 base, and 12 bases separated the two germline ends. The CDR3 loop spans 15 amino acids. Germline loops: CDR1 SGDLS, CDR2 YYNGEE. For the CDR3, the DNA is TGTGCCAGCAGCTGGGGGGGCGGAAGCAATCAGCCCCAGCATTTT. Amino acid sequence: CASSWGGGSNQPQHF.

The J gene is TRBJ2-1, the V gene TRBV5-1; a possible D gene is TRBD1 (6 bases). This CDR3 has 14 residues. Germline CDR1 and CDR2: SGHRS and YFSETQ. The V and J ends lost 3 bases and 6 bases respectively, with 13 bases between them. CDR3 loop: CASSSVTGRNEQFF. The DNA of the CDR3 is TGCGCCAGCAGCTCGGTGACAGGTCGCAATGAGCAGTTCTTC.

V and J are TRBV7-8 and TRBJ1-4; maybe TRBD1 (6 bases). The CDR3 runs 14 residues. The germline gives CDR1 SGHVS, CDR2 FQNEAQ. V lost 5 bases to trimming and J lost 3 bases, with 10 bases between them. DNA of the CDR3: TGTGCCAGCAGCAGGACAGTCGCTAATGAAAAACTGTTTTTT. Protein sequence: CASSRTVANEKLFF. Full variable domain (remainder filled in from reference TRBV7-8 and TRBJ1-4): GAGVSQSPRYKVAKRGQDVALRCDPISGHVSLFWYQQALGQGPEFLTYFQNEAQLDKSGLPSDRFFAERPEGSVSTLKIQRTQQEDSAVYLCASSRTVANEKLFFGSGTQLSVL.

The chain links TRBV15 to TRBJ2-2, with D maybe TRBD2 (6 bases). Trimming left V 0 bases short and J 6 bases short, with 8 bases between. Germline V CDR1 and CDR2: LNHNV, YYDKDF (reference sequence). The CDR3 consists of 14 residues. The CDR3 region is CATSRDSGAGELFF. CDR3 nucleotide sequence: TGTGCCACCAGCAGAGATTCGGGGGCCGGGGAGCTGTTTTTT. Using reference TRBV15 and TRBJ2-2 for the parts outside the CDR3, the full variable domain is DAMVIQNPRYQVTQFGKPVTLSCSQTLNHNVMYWYQQKSSQAPKLLFHYYDKDFNNEADTPDNFQSRRPNTSFCFLDIRSPGLGDTAMYLCATSRDSGAGELFFGEGSRLTVL.

The J gene is TRBJ1-1, the V gene TRBV5-1; weak D call: TRBD1 (6 bases). V lost 2 bases and J lost 1, with 12 bases in between. The germline gives CDR1 SGHRS, CDR2 YFSETQ. The CDR3 length is 15 residues. CDR3 in DNA: TGCGCCAGCAGCTTCACAGGGATAGGGAACACTGAAGCTTTCTTT. Translating gives CASSFTGIGNTEAFF.

The chain is built from TRBV9 and TRBJ1-2; TRBD1 might be the D (6 bases). Trimming took 5 bases from V and 6 from J, leaving 17 bases between them. CDR1 is SGDLS and CDR2 is YYNGEE in the germline V gene. The CDR3 is 14 residues long. CDR3 in amino acids: CASSSPGAPNGYTF. The CDR3 bases are TGTGCCAGCAGTAGTCCAGGGGCCCCGAATGGCTACACCTTC.

V usage is TRBV5-1 and J usage is TRBJ2-1; 9 nucleotides align to TRBD2. Germline V gene data show CDR1 as SGHRS and CDR2 as YFSETQ. The length of the CDR3 is 16 residues. The trim removed 5 bases at V and 1 base at J, leaving 7 bases unmatched. Here the CDR3 DNA reads TGCGCCAGCAGAAGTTTCGCGGGGGGGTCCTACAATGAGCAGTTCTTC. Amino acids: CASRSFAGGSYNEQFF.

The rearrangement joins TRBV11-2 to TRBJ2-7, with D possibly matching TRBD1 (5 bases). Looked up from germline, CDR1 is SGHAT and CDR2 is FQNNGV. Trimming stripped 5 bases from V and 4 bases from J, with 12 bases between. The CDR3 covers 13 residues. The DNA of the CDR3 is TGTGCCAGCAGCCCGGACATTCCTTACGAGCAGTACTTC. Its translation is CASSPDIPYEQYF. Drawing the rest from reference TRBV11-2 and TRBJ2-7, the complete variable domain is EAGVAQSPRYKIIEKRQSVAFWCNPISGHATLYWYQQILGQGPKLLIQFQNNGVVDDSQLPKDRFSAERLKGVDSTLKIQPAKLEDSAVYLCASSPDIPYEQYFGPGTRLTVT.

A few counts support this clone. This chain connects TRBV5-5 to TRBJ2-5; possibly TRBD1 for D (6 bases). The CDR3 covers 13 residues. V dropped 4 bases and J dropped 3 bases, with 10 bases sitting between them. Germline values: CDR1 SGHKS, CDR2 YYEKEE (reference sequence). CDR3 sequence (DNA): TGTGCCAGCAGCATTGCAGGGGAAGAGACCCAGTACTTC. It is translated as CASSIAGEETQYF.

The chain couples TRBV5-1 to TRBJ2-5, with 8 bases identical to TRBD1. V trimming: 0 bases; J trimming: 1 base; junction bases outside the gene matches: 2. Germline assignment: CDR1 SGHRS and CDR2 YFSETQ. The CDR3 sequence is 15 residues long. CDR3 residues: CASSLGTGTQETQYF. The CDR3 DNA sequence: TGCGCCAGCAGCTTGGGGACAGGGACCCAAGAGACCCAGTACTTC.

The rearrangement links TRBV28 to TRBJ2-1, with 7 bases lining up with TRBD1. J was trimmed by 5 bases and V by 8 bases; bases with no gene match: 12. Per germline, CDR1 MDHEN and CDR2 SYDVKM. CDR3 length: 15 amino acids. The CDR3 spells CASFGVTGVNNEQFF. Here the CDR3 DNA reads TGTGCCAGCTTTGGTGTTACAGGGGTAAACAATGAGCAGTTCTTC.

This clone was counted only a few times. The rearrangement joins TRBV5-6 to TRBJ1-2, with D unclear. CDR1 is SGHDT, CDR2 YYEEEE, per germline. V was clipped by 5 bases and J by 6 bases, with 8 bases between them. This CDR3 is built from 11 residues. CDR3 amino acids: CASRLLHGYTF. In DNA form, the CDR3 reads TGTGCCAGCAGGTTACTTCATGGCTACACCTTC.

This clone was detected a few times. The chain couples TRBV27 to TRBJ1-4; a possible D gene is TRBD1 (6 bases). The germline CDR1 and CDR2 sequences are MNHEY and SMNVEV (reference sequence). The ends were cut back, 6 bases at V and 4 bases at J, with 15 bases in the middle. The CDR3 runs to 15 residues. This CDR3 is CASSPGTRNNEKLFF. For the CDR3, the DNA is TGTGCCAGCAGCCCTGGGACACGGAATAATGAAAAACTGTTTTTT.